This T cell receptor beta chain was identified in a study of Ad26.COV2.S vaccination and SARS-CoV-2 variants. Across the study: Participants got Ad26.COV2.S intramuscularly, once or twice 56 days apart.

Treatment noted: roughly 19 received Ad26.COV2.S at low or high dose, single or two shots; roughly five received placebo; per-sample allocation not given. Specimen acquisition occurred on day 63 following the initial vaccine or placebo injection. An adult donor aged 18-55 years was enrolled in Boston. The CDR3 consists of 12 residues. Germline V gives CDR1 MDHEN, CDR2 SYDVKM. V shed 11 bases and J shed 1 base, with 11 bases lying between them. Only in-frame clones appear in the TCRdb table, and some are missing; sequencing was by immunoSEQ multiplex PCR. The sample shows about 440,000 clones, 80% to 95% of them seen only once.

This sample comprised peripheral blood, obtained in a trial of Ad26.COV2.S vaccine versus placebo. This clonotype was sampled from a person aged 18 to 59 who received the Ad26.COV2.S COVID-19 vaccine or a placebo. This rearrangement joins TRBV28 to TRBJ1-1, with D tentatively TRBD1 (5 bases). CDR3 bases: TGTGCCTCTCAAACAGGGAACACTGAAGCTTTCTTT. This encodes CASQTGNTEAFF.